This TCR beta chain was profiled in a study of T cell clusters in autoimmune cytopenias. This clonotype is identified as medium-sized from frequency. Its target is not known. TRB was amplified from about 270 ng of peripheral blood genomic DNA per sample. Looked up from germline, CDR1 is DFQATT and CDR2 is SNEGSKA (reference sequence). CDR3 length: 12 amino acids. TRB rearrangements were amplified by touch-down multiplex PCR with mixed TRB-A/B primers. TCRdb reprocessed the multiplex PCR reads and reports one entry per CDR3 protein, with no DNA. The sample holds fewer than 600 distinct CDR3 sequences. Study results and caveats: TRB repertoire shifts in secondary cytopenia and chronic lymphocytic leukemia mostly reflected lymphoma, not autoimmunity. Compared with active autoimmune hepatitis patients, healthy donors showed about 3-fold more exclusive TRB clusters. Physiological T cell clusters of healthy donors were apparently absent in primary autoimmune cytopenia patients. No experiment has yet validated the function of the T cell clusters defined in silico.

The chain recombines TRBV20-1 with TRBJ1-1; lacking DNA, the TRBD1 call made by TCRdb goes unchecked. The sequenced material came from peripheral blood. The TCR comes from a human donor with an autoimmune cytopenia or autoimmune hepatitis (not recorded which). CDR3 protein: CSARDRGREAFF.